The T cell receptor beta chain described here comes from a study of a mutant IDH1 vaccine in newly diagnosed glioma. About the research overall: The start of vaccination came 4-6 weeks after radiotherapy alone, or with temozolomide cycles.

Time point denoted: week 23, last vaccination. In the vaccine, a single dose held 300 ug of the mutant IDH1 20-mer peptide, along with topical imiquimod. New WHO grade 3 or 4 IDH1-mutant, ATRX-lost astrocytomas were present in all donors. Measured with immunoSEQ multiplex PCR; TCRdb has only the in-frame clones, and not every one. The table includes around 60,000 clones, about 88% detected once. To note about this clone: Its target is not known.

This CDR3 has 16 residues. Trimming left V 3 bases short and J 3 bases short, with 15 bases between. Germline CDR1 LNHDA, CDR2 SQIVND (reference sequence). This chain joins TRBV19 and TRBJ1-5; D is unresolved. This clonotype originated in a man younger than 40 with glioma. Sequenced material: PBMCs, taken from a glioma patient whose treatment included an IDH1 peptide vaccine. CDR3 bases: TGTGCCAGTAGTATGGGTTATCCAAACTCCAATCAGCCCCAGCATTTT. This sequence encodes CASSMGYPNSNQPQHF.